The rows below give T cell receptor beta chains drawn from one sample of a study of control samples from healthy donors and cancer patients. Repertoires were generated with immunoSEQ multiplex PCR, while TCRdb's copy carries only in-frame clones and drops some. There are more than 110,000 clones in the sample; around 85% occur only once, and 8% to 9.5% lies in the top ten. Input material: blood. The receptor set was obtained from a woman aged 30 to 39 in good health. CDR3s leave out the opening cysteine and the closing phenylalanine or tryptophan. Clone size, where shown, is once, few, many, or a class for clones that have expanded.

V gene	clone size	J gene	CDR3 protein
TRBV30	-	TRBJ2-4	AWSVGLAGGQLY
TRBV3-1/TRBV3-2	-	TRBJ2-1	ASSPRLRLQDEQF
TRBV5-1	-	TRBJ1-2	ASSYGQGAGYGYT
TRBV3-1/TRBV3-2	-	TRBJ1-3	ASSLYPGTDGNTIY
TRBV12-3/TRBV12-4	once	TRBJ1-5	ASSLDENQPQH
TRBV3-1/TRBV3-2	-	TRBJ2-7	ASSQDSSFYEQY
TRBV4-1	-	TRBJ2-7	ASSQVLGQGFFEQY
TRBV7-2	-	TRBJ1-6	ASSPRSTYNSPLH
TRBV6-1	-	TRBJ2-1	ASSEFSNEQF
TRBV11-2	once	TRBJ1-2	ASSSTINYGYT
TRBV14	-	TRBJ1-4	ASSQDLGTPNEKLF
TRBV28	-	TRBJ1-5	ASEEQGGQPQH
TRBV5-6	-	TRBJ1-1	ASSLGGLGNTEAF
TRBV7-9	-	TRBJ2-3	ASSSPGWAWGTDTQY
TRBV10-3	-	TRBJ2-7	AIRDRVGAHYEQY
TRBV5-1	medium-sized	TRBJ1-2	ASSPGQALLYGYT
TRBV28	-	TRBJ1-5	ASSLGRGRRLLGPQH
TRBV4-2	-	TRBJ1-6	ASRDRGRSPLH
TRBV3-1/TRBV3-2	-	TRBJ2-7	ASSQESGGRGYEQY
TRBV6-5	-	TRBJ2-7	ASSYGTGSNEQY
TRBV15	-	TRBJ1-5	ATSRPPGQGSNQPQH
TRBV9	-	TRBJ2-5	ASSGPTSVQETQY
TRBV6-6	-	TRBJ1-5	ASSYRAGNQPQH
TRBV11-1	once	TRBJ1-5	ASSLGQHQPQH
TRBV12-3/TRBV12-4	-	TRBJ1-1	ASSLTGSTEAF
TRBV19	-	TRBJ1-5	ASSRWSTGLRDSNQPQH
TRBV5-4	-	TRBJ1-2	ASSLAQGSGYGYT
TRBV21-1	-	TRBJ2-7	ASSMTGVGAQNYEQY
TRBV27	-	TRBJ1-6	ASSSSGQPDSPLH
TRBV12-3/TRBV12-4	-	TRBJ2-7	ASRHRGAYEQY